Following are 24 T cell receptor beta chains from one sample sequenced in a study of cytomegalovirus exposure and HLA in healthy donors. Amplification used 60 Vbeta primers and 13 Jbeta primers. Method: immunoSEQ multiplex PCR; TCRdb's copy keeps in-frame clones and lacks some. The sample lists roughly 180,000 clones, about four fifths occurring once. Specimen: PBMCs. Receptor source: a man aged 35-49 years in good health and CMV-seronegative.

The chain recombines TRBV5-3 with TRBJ2-5; a possible D gene is TRBD1 (6 bases). TRBV5-3 is sorted into the ORF group, with uncertain function. CDR3 size: 15 residues. The V and J ends lost 0 bases and 4 bases respectively, with 13 bases between them. The CDR3 spells CARSLGGGVRETQYF. CDR3 coding DNA: TGTGCCAGAAGCTTGGGAGGGGGAGTTCGAGAGACCCAGTACTTC.

V usage is TRBV27 and J usage is TRBJ1-5, with D tentatively TRBD1 (5 bases). V was pared by 8 bases and J by 5 bases, with 10 bases between. The length of the CDR3 is 12 residues. Germline lookup yields CDR1 MNHEY and CDR2 SMNVEV (reference sequence). This CDR3 is CASGASYQPQHF. CDR3 bases: TGTGCCAGCGGGGCATCCTATCAGCCCCAGCATTTT.

This clone was seen just once. J is TRBJ2-7 and V is TRBV29-1; a weak D match, TRBD1 (7 bases). With 1 base removed from V and 3 bases from J, the gap between germline ends came to 16 bases. There are 15 residues in the CDR3. Germline V gives CDR1 SQVTM, CDR2 ANQGSEA. CDR3 DNA sequence: TGCAGCGTTGAAGTGGCGGGACAGAAGCGCTACGAGCAGTACTTC. Protein: CSVEVAGQKRYEQYF.

The J gene is TRBJ2-1, the V gene TRBV7-3, with a weak D call TRBD2 (5 bases). The germline CDR1 and CDR2 sequences are SGHTA and FQGTGA. The CDR3 is 15 residues long. V was shortened by 3 bases and J by 1 base, with 10 bases between the two germline ends. The CDR3 nucleotides read TGTGCCAGCAGCTTTAATGGCGGGTCCTACAATGAGCAGTTCTTC. Translation gives CASSFNGGSYNEQFF.

This clone showed up just a few times. The chain carries TRBV25-1 and TRBJ1-4; 11 bases align to TRBD1. The CDR3 extends over 15 amino acids. Looked up from germline, CDR1 is MGHDK and CDR2 is SYGVNS. Unmatched junction bases numbered 7, after V lost 6 bases and J lost 7 bases. The CDR3 coding sequence is TGTGCCAGCAGACCCGGACAGGGGGCTATTGAAAAACTGTTTTTT. Amino acid sequence: CASRPGQGAIEKLFF.

V and J are TRBV29-1 and TRBJ2-2; weak D call: TRBD1 (5 bases). The germline CDR1 and CDR2 sequences are SQVTM and ANQGSEA. Trimming took off 6 bases at V and 3 bases at J, with 11 bases between the two ends. The CDR3 contains 13 residues. The CDR3 is CSVRLGDTGELFF. The CDR3 region has the DNA TGCAGCGTCCGGCTAGGGGACACCGGGGAGCTGTTTTTT.

The V call is TRBV15, the J call TRBJ1-6; the match to TRBD1 covers 9 bases. The CDR3 is 14 residues long. In germline, CDR1 is LNHNV, CDR2 YYDKDF (reference sequence). Losses at the gene ends were 3 bases for V and 7 bases for J; bases not matched to a gene: 1. CDR3 loop: CATSRDRGNSPLHF. In nucleotides, the CDR3 is TGTGCCACCAGCAGGGACAGGGGAAATTCACCCCTCCACTTT. Drawing the rest from reference TRBV15 and TRBJ1-6, the complete variable domain is DAMVIQNPRYQVTQFGKPVTLSCSQTLNHNVMYWYQQKSSQAPKLLFHYYDKDFNNEADTPDNFQSRRPNTSFCFLDIRSPGLGDTAMYLCATSRDRGNSPLHFGNGTRLTVT.

This chain joins TRBV4-1 and TRBJ1-5; D gene unclear. There are 15 residues in the CDR3. Germline V gene data show CDR1 as MGHRA and CDR2 as YSYEKL. Trimming removed 4 bases at V and 1 base at J, with 11 bases between. Written as DNA, the CDR3 is TGCGCCAGCAGCCCCCAGAGGGTAAGCAATCAGCCCCAGCATTTT. Its protein product is CASSPQRVSNQPQHF.

The V gene is TRBV28, the J gene TRBJ2-7; 10 bases agree with TRBD1. This CDR3 spans 14 amino acids. J was trimmed by 3 bases and V by 3 bases; bases with no gene match: 2. Germline V gene lookup returns CDR1 MDHEN and CDR2 SYDVKM. This chain's CDR3 is CASSLGQGLYEQYF. The CDR3 DNA reads as TGTGCCAGCAGTTTGGGACAGGGGCTCTACGAGCAGTACTTC.

The gene calls are TRBV2 and TRBJ1-5; unclear D gene. This CDR3 is built from 13 residues. The germline gives CDR1 SNHLY, CDR2 FYNNEI. With 5 bases removed from V and 1 base from J, the gap between germline ends came to 6 bases. The CDR3 DNA is TGTGCCAGCAGTTTTGAGAGCAATCAGCCCCAGCATTTT. As protein: CASSFESNQPQHF.

This chain uses TRBV5-6 with TRBJ2-3; 12 nucleotides line up with TRBD2. V lost 0 bases and J lost 4; bases outside the gene matches: 12. From germline, CDR1 is SGHDT and CDR2 YYEEEE. The CDR3 has 19 residues. Here the CDR3 reads CASSLAGWGLAGRPDTQYF. CDR3 DNA: TGTGCCAGCAGCTTGGCAGGCTGGGGACTAGCGGGCCGCCCAGATACGCAGTATTTT.

The chain couples TRBV29-1 to TRBJ2-1, with D perhaps matching TRBD1 or TRBD2 (10 bases each). The V gene's germline CDR1 is SQVTM and CDR2 ANQGSEA. There are 18 residues in the CDR3. The V and J ends lost 1 base and 8 bases respectively, with 27 bases between them. The CDR3 here is CSVEVGTGVVAGGDEQFF. For the CDR3, the DNA is TGCAGCGTTGAAGTGGGGACAGGGGTGGTAGCGGGAGGCGATGAGCAGTTCTTC.

The chain employs TRBV5-1 and TRBJ1-1, with D possibly being TRBD1 (5 bases). V lost 1 base to trimming and J lost 9 bases, with 19 bases between them. CDR3 size: 15 residues. Germline loops: CDR1 SGHRS, CDR2 YFSETQ. The CDR3: CASSLILGGEGKAFF. For the CDR3, the DNA is TGCGCCAGCAGCTTGATTTTGGGGGGAGAGGGGAAAGCTTTCTTT.

The V and J genes are TRBV4-1 and TRBJ2-3; a possible D gene is TRBD1 (6 bases). This CDR3 region has 16 residues. V was shortened by 4 bases and J by 6 bases, with 20 bases between the two germline ends. CDR1 is MGHRA, CDR2 YSYEKL, per germline. The CDR3 DNA sequence: TGCGCCAGCAGCCTGGACCCACAGGGAATCCTCGATACGCAGTATTTT. This translates into CASSLDPQGILDTQYF.

V is TRBV30 and J is TRBJ2-5; 12 bases are shared with TRBD2. This CDR3 region has 17 residues. In germline, CDR1 is GTSNPN, CDR2 SVGIG (reference sequence). V was clipped by 3 bases and J by 4 bases; unmatched bases: 12. The chain's CDR3 is CAWRQASGGALRETQYF. CDR3 sequence (DNA): TGTGCCTGGAGGCAAGCTAGCGGGGGGGCCCTGAGAGAGACCCAGTACTTC.

This rearrangement joins TRBV21-1 to TRBJ2-7; the D call of TRBD1 is as the table states it, not checked on the DNA. TRBV21-1 is tagged as a pseudogene. This CDR3 comprises 14 residues. In DNA, the CDR3 is TGTGCCAGCAGCAAGGACAGGCCTTTCTACGAGCAGTACTTC. Its protein is CASSKDRPFYEQYF.

The chain has TRBV5-4 and TRBJ1-2; D remains ambiguous. Germline V lookup: CDR1 SGHNT, CDR2 YYREEE (reference sequence). The CDR3 is 16 residues long. Trimming removed 3 bases from V and 4 bases from J, with 19 bases in between. The CDR3 region has the DNA TGTGCCAGCAGCTGGGAGTTTACGCTATCCTTCTATGGCTACACCTTC. Protein product: CASSWEFTLSFYGYTF.

The rearrangement joins TRBV27 to TRBJ1-1, with TRBD1 as a possible D gene (5 bases). The germline V gene encodes CDR1 MNHEY and CDR2 SMNVEV (reference sequence). CDR3 length: 14 residues. The V end was cut by 5 bases, the J end by 5 bases, with 15 bases between. The CDR3 sequence is CASSPYTGRTEAFF. DNA for the CDR3: TGTGCCAGCAGTCCCTACACAGGCCGGACTGAAGCTTTCTTT.

The chain is built from TRBV7-8 and TRBJ2-7, with 7 nucleotides matching TRBD2. Trimming removed 1 base from V and 3 bases from J; junction bases left unmatched: 6. The CDR3 is 15 residues long. The germline V gene has CDR1 SGHVS and CDR2 FQNEAQ. The CDR3 DNA reads TGTGCCAGCAGCTTAGGGGCTGGGGGGGTCTACGAGCAGTACTTC. It codes for CASSLGAGGVYEQYF. Complete variable domain (other parts from reference TRBV7-8 and TRBJ2-7): GAGVSQSPRYKVAKRGQDVALRCDPISGHVSLFWYQQALGQGPEFLTYFQNEAQLDKSGLPSDRFFAERPEGSVSTLKIQRTQQEDSAVYLCASSLGAGGVYEQYFGPGTRLTVT.

This clone was detected a few times. The chain has TRBV9 and TRBJ1-2, with TRBD1 matching 7 bases. V was pared by 2 bases and J by 0 bases, with 10 bases of the junction left unmatched. The V gene's germline CDR1 is SGDLS and CDR2 YYNGEE. The CDR3 runs 17 residues. In DNA, the CDR3 is TGTGCCAGCAGCGTCGGACAGGCGTTCGGTTCTAACTATGGCTACACCTTC. Its translation: CASSVGQAFGSNYGYTF.

V usage is TRBV5-6 and J usage is TRBJ2-7; the D gene is possibly TRBD1 (6 bases). Germline V gene data show CDR1 as SGHDT and CDR2 as YYEEEE. This CDR3 is 14 amino acids long. Trimming shortened V by 3 bases and J by 7 bases, and 17 bases separated the two germline ends. CDR3 in amino acids: CASSSIGRGGEQYF. The CDR3 region has the DNA TGTGCCAGCAGCTCGATTGGCAGGGGTGGGGAGCAGTACTTC.

The CDR3 coding sequence is TGTGCCAGCAGCCCACGAAAAAAGGACCGGAAAGAGGGTTTCTCTGGGGCCAACGTCCTGACTTTC. It encodes CASSPRKKDRKEGFSGANVLTF. The chain is built from TRBV21-1 and TRBJ2-6; the table assigns TRBD2, which was not confirmed against the DNA. TRBV21-1 is designated a pseudogene. The CDR3 extends over 22 amino acids.

The chain carries TRBV4-3 and TRBJ2-7, with 11 nucleotides matching TRBD2. The trim removed 0 bases at V and 3 bases at J, leaving 7 bases unmatched. Looked up from germline, CDR1 is LGHNA and CDR2 is YSLEER. The CDR3 is 17 residues long. The CDR3, as DNA: TGCGCCAGCAGCCAAGAACGATTAGCGGGGGGGTTCTACGAGCAGTACTTC. Amino acids: CASSQERLAGGFYEQYF.

The chain has TRBV4-3 and TRBJ2-4; the match to TRBD2 covers 10 bases. This CDR3 is built from 19 residues. Germline V gene lookup returns CDR1 LGHNA and CDR2 YSLEER. V lost 0 bases, J lost 4 bases, and 12 bases stayed unmatched. The CDR3 protein is CASSQERGAGGPVKNIQYF. The CDR3, as DNA: TGCGCCAGCAGCCAAGAAAGGGGAGCGGGAGGGCCAGTAAAAAACATTCAGTACTTC.